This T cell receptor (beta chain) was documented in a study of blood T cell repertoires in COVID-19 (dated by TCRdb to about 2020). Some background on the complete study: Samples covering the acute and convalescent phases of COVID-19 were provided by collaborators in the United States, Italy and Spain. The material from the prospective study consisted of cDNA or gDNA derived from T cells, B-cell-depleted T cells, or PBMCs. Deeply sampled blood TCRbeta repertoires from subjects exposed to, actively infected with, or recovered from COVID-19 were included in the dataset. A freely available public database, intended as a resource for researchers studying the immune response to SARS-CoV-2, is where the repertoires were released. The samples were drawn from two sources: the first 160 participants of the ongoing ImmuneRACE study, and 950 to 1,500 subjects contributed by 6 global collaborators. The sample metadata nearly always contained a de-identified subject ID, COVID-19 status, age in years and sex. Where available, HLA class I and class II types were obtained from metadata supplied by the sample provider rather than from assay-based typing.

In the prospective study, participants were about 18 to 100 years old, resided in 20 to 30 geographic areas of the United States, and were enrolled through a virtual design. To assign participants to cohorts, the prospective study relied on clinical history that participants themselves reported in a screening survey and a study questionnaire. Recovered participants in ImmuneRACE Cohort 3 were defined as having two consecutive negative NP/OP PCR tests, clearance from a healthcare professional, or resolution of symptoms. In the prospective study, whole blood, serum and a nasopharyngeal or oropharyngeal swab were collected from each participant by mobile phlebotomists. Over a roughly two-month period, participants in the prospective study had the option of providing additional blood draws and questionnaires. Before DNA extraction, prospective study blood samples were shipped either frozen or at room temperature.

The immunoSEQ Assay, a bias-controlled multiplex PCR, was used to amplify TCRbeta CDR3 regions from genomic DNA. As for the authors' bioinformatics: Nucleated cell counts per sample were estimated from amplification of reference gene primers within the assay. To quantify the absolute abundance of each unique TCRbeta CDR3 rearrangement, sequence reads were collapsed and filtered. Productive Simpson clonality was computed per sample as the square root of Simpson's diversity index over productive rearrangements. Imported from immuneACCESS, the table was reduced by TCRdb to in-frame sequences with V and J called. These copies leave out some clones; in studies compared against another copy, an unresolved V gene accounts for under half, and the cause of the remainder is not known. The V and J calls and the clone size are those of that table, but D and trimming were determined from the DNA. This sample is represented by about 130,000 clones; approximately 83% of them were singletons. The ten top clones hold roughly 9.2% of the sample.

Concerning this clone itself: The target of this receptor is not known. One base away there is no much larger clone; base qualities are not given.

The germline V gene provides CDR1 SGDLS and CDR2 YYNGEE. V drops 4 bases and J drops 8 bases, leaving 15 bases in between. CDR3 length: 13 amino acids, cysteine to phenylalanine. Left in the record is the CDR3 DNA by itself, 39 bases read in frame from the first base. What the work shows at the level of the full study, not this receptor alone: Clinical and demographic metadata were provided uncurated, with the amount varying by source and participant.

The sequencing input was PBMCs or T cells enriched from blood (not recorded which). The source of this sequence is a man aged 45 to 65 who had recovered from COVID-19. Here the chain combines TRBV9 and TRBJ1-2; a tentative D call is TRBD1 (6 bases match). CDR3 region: CASSHTGSWGYTF. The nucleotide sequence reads TGTGCCAGCAGCCATACAGGGAGTTGGGGCTACACCTTC.